A single sample is the source of the 4 T cell receptor beta chains below, sequenced in a study of Graves' ophthalmopathy and Graves' hyperthyroidism. RNA transcripts were the template, and TCR beta CDR3 regions were amplified from them. The first round was an RT-PCR with HTBI primers, and the second round was a multiplex PCR. TCRdb re-called the multiplex PCR reads with MiXCR, one entry per CDR3 protein. This table holds about 660,000 distinct CDR3 sequences, about 38% found once. Input material: peripheral blood. Every receptor here comes from an adult man with Graves' ophthalmopathy.

V and J are TRBV10-3 and TRBJ1-3; 8 positions agree with TRBD1. The CDR3 totals 14 residues. Germline lookup yields CDR1 ENHRY and CDR2 SYGVKD. V lost 7 bases and J lost 7; bases outside the gene matches: 9. DNA for the CDR3: TGTGCCATCACGGACAGGGAGGGCGACAACACCATATATTTT. This gives the protein CAITDREGDNTIYF.

Worth noting for this clonotype: No conserved phenylalanine or tryptophan ends this CDR3, so it is likely a read error. The DNA is omitted, as the CDR3 cannot be located on it reliably, and the CDR3 follows TCRdb's listing. The chain has TRBV2 and TRBJ1-1. The CDR3 is 9 amino acids long, termini counted. Germline assignment: CDR1 SNHLY and CDR2 FYNNEI. This CDR3 reads CASRGFRSS.

Ten or more counts support this clonotype. The chain has TRBV11-3 and TRBJ1-1; D is ambiguous. With 3 bases removed from V and 4 bases from J, the gap between germline ends came to 12 bases. The CDR3 has 14 amino acids. Germline lookup yields CDR1 SGHNT and CDR2 YENEEA. The DNA for the CDR3 is TGTGCCAGCAGCTTTCTCTCGGAGGGCACTGAAGCTTTCTTT. Protein sequence: CASSFLSEGTEAFF.

This clonotype was observed many times. The chain joins TRBV6-6 to TRBJ1-2; a possible D gene is TRBD1 (5 bases). The CDR3 has 11 residues. The germline CDR1 and CDR2 sequences are MNHNY and SVGAGI (reference sequence). V dropped 11 bases and J dropped 3 bases, with 10 bases sitting between them. CDR3 nucleotides: TGTGCCCTCGGGGGAGACTATGGCTACACCTTC. Its protein is CALGGDYGYTF.